These T cell receptor beta chains were read from a single sample in a study of T cell responses to AZD1222 COVID-19 vaccine. The data were produced by immunoSEQ multiplex PCR, yet TCRdb's version contains in-frame clones alone and is incomplete. This table holds roughly 150,000 clones, approximately 94% found once. This material consisted of peripheral blood, taken 28 days after the second AZD1222 dose. These receptors were collected from an adult who received the AZD1222 COVID-19 vaccine. CDR3s include the opening cysteine and the closing phenylalanine or tryptophan. The D gene is left open where the match is weak. Rows may omit the clone size; those that give it use once, few, many or a size class.

J gene	V gene	D gene	clone size	CDR3 DNA	CDR3 protein
TRBJ1-2	TRBV2	TRBD1	once	TGTGCCAGCAGCCAGGGGGTTAATTCGGGCGGCTACACCTTC	CASSQGVNSGGYTF
TRBJ2-5	TRBV5-6	TRBD2	-	TGTGCCAGCAGCCCGATCATGAGCGGGAGGGGTGGAGAGACCCAGTACTTC	CASSPIMSGRGGETQYF
TRBJ1-6	TRBV10-3	TRBD1	once	TGTGCCATCAGTGAGTCGACAGGGAGTGCACCCCTCCACTTT	CAISESTGSAPLHF
TRBJ1-1	TRBV6-6	-	-	TGTGCCAGCAGTTACCGGGGGACGGCTGAAGCTTTCTTT	CASSYRGTAEAFF
TRBJ1-5	TRBV18	-	-	TGTGCCAGCTCACCACAGTGGGGCGATCAGCCCCAGCATTTT	CASSPQWGDQPQHF
TRBJ2-7	TRBV28	TRBD1	-	TGTGCCAGCAGTATCGACAGGGTTCGTTCCTACGAGCAGTACTTC	CASSIDRVRSYEQYF
TRBJ1-2	TRBV2	TRBD1	-	TGTGCCAGCAGTGAATCCCGACAGGGATATGGCTACACCTTC	CASSESRQGYGYTF
TRBJ1-2	TRBV20-1	-	-	TGCAGTGCCAGTGGACACCTCTATGGCTACACCTTC	CSASGHLYGYTF
TRBJ2-1	TRBV3-1/TRBV3-2	TRBD2	-	TGTGCCAGCAGCCCGCTAGCGGGAGGGCTGTACAATGAGCAGTTCTTC	CASSPLAGGLYNEQFF
TRBJ1-1	TRBV6-5	-	-	TGTGCCAGCGGGGGGCTGGGCACTGAAGCTTTCTTT	CASGGLGTEAFF
TRBJ2-1	TRBV28	TRBD1	-	TGTGCCAGCAGACCTGCAGGGGGCGTTGGAAATGAGCAGTTCTTC	CASRPAGGVGNEQFF
TRBJ2-5	TRBV12-3/TRBV12-4	-	-	TGTGCCAGCAGTTTGAACCCGCAGACCCAGTACTTC	CASSLNPQTQYF
TRBJ2-7	TRBV19	-	few	TGTGCCAGTAGTATTGCTAGCACCTACGAGCAGTACTTC	CASSIASTYEQYF
TRBJ2-1	TRBV11-2	-	few	TGTGCCAGCGCTACTTCCTATCCTAATGAGCAGTTCTTC	CASATSYPNEQFF
TRBJ2-4	TRBV28	-	-	TGTGCCAGCAGTTTCAGGGGCCCGGTCGGAGACATTCAGTACTTC	CASSFRGPVGDIQYF
TRBJ2-5	TRBV5-4	TRBD2	-	TGTGCCAGCAGCTTGGCAGCGGGAGTCGGAGAGACCCAGTACTTC	CASSLAAGVGETQYF
TRBJ1-6	TRBV6-5	TRBD1	-	TGTGCCAGCAGTTATGGGACAGGGGGTTTCGGATCACCCCTCCACTTT	CASSYGTGGFGSPLHF
TRBJ1-3	TRBV11-3	-	once	TGTGCCAGCAGCCCCGGGACCCCTGGAAACACCATATATTTT	CASSPGTPGNTIYF
TRBJ2-3	TRBV7-6	-	-	TGTGCCAGCAGCCTAAGCCGTAGAGATACGCAGTATTTT	CASSLSRRDTQYF
TRBJ2-5	TRBV7-9	TRBD1	-	TGTGCCAGCAGCCGGGACAGAGAGACCCAGTACTTC	CASSRDRETQYF
TRBJ2-3	TRBV28	TRBD2	-	TGTGCCAGCAGTTTACCCAGCGGGAGGGTCTCAGATACGCAGTATTTT	CASSLPSGRVSDTQYF